This T cell receptor beta chain was retrieved from a study of T cell repertoires in cytomegalovirus infection. Trimming cost V 5 bases and J 8 bases; bases outside gene matches: 9. The CDR3 contains 16 residues. Germline loops: CDR1 SGHTA, CDR2 FQGNSA. This clonotype was detected many times. The antigen remains unidentified. TCRdb used MiXCR to reprocess the reads, holding one entry per CDR3 protein. The repertoire has a few hundred thousand distinct CDR3 sequences, about 27% of them found once; the top ten carry 15% to 20%. This TCR was sampled from a human donor in good health (CMV status not recorded). Some clones in this sample may be carry-over from other donors' samples. This chain connects TRBV7-2 to TRBJ2-1, with 13 positions matching TRBD2. This specimen consisted of cultured PBMCs, obtained from culture after CMV antigen stimulation. The CDR3 protein is CASSATGTSGVDEQFF. The CDR3 DNA follows: TGTGCCAGCAGCGCAACCGGGACTAGCGGGGTAGATGAGCAGTTCTTC.